This T cell receptor (beta chain) was documented in a study of T-cell reconstitution after alpha-beta-depleted transplantation in children. Study results and caveats: Several hundred graft clones that had expanded were reportedly the source of alpha-beta T cells about two months after transplant. The authors attributed T-cell counts and diversity one year after transplant mostly to newly produced T cells. Elevated TCRbeta diversity at day 60 was traced, in some patients, to surviving recipient T cells and thymic progenitors.

As for this clonotype: What it binds is unknown.

TCRbeta library construction was performed incorporating unique molecular identifiers. TCRdb independently ran MiXCR on the PCR reads; one entry per CDR3 protein. The table records about 240,000 distinct CDR3 sequences, roughly 26% of them present only once. This material consisted of PBMCs, taken before TCRalphabeta/CD19-depleted stem cell transplant. This receptor was obtained from a girl under 10 years old with Fanconi anemia, due to receive a stem cell transplant.

The CDR3 loop reads CASSEGKQVLNTEAFF. The CDR3 coding sequence is TGTGCCAGCAGTGAAGGAAAACAGGTCTTGAACACTGAAGCTTTCTTT. The V gene is TRBV6-1, the J gene TRBJ1-1, with TRBD1 as a possible D gene (5 bases). The V gene's germline CDR1 is MNHNS and CDR2 SASEGT. The CDR3 covers 16 residues. V lost 1 base, J lost 0 bases, and 12 bases lay in between.